The 27 T cell receptor beta chains presented below share a single source sample, sequenced in a study of blood T cells in healthy people across ages. Combining a sample-barcoded 5' primer with a J-beta primer mix, a second PCR ran for 7 to 11 cycles. TCRdb recomputed calls from the 5' RACE reads with MiXCR, one row per CDR3 protein. This table holds 800,000 to 1,300,000 distinct CDR3 sequences, approximately 26% found once. These same data were also listed under a study on T cells of mothers and their children.

Sequenced input: blood. The receptors shown here come from a girl aged 2-10 years in good health.

V gene TRBV29-1 combines with J gene TRBJ2-1; D not resolved. The J call may be wrong; the DNA end is better matched by TRBJ2-7. This CDR3 has 12 amino acids. Looked up from germline, CDR1 is SQVTM and CDR2 is ANQGSEA. The CDR3 coding sequence is TGCAGCGTTGAAGTATACGGCTACGAGCAGTACTTC. This sequence encodes CSVEVYGYEQYF.

The J gene is TRBJ2-7, the V gene TRBV11-2; weak D call: TRBD2 (6 bases). V lost 5 bases to trimming and J lost 3 bases, with 17 bases between them. This CDR3 is built from 15 residues. Germline assignment: CDR1 SGHAT and CDR2 FQNNGV. The CDR3 sequence is CASSKPLGGSYEQYF. CDR3 DNA: TGTGCCAGCAGCAAGCCCCTCGGGGGAAGCTACGAGCAGTACTTC.

The V call is TRBV28, the J call TRBJ1-4; 7 nucleotides line up with TRBD1. The CDR3 is 14 amino acids. Germline CDR1 is MDHEN and CDR2 is SYDVKM. With V trimmed by 7 bases and J by 2 bases, 4 bases remained unmatched. The CDR3 region has the DNA TGTGCCAGCAACCCGGGACAGACTAATGAAAAACTGTTTTTT. This translates into CASNPGQTNEKLFF. Using reference TRBV28 and TRBJ1-4 for the parts outside the CDR3, the full variable domain is DVKVTQSSRYLVKRTGEKVFLECVQDMDHENMFWYRQDPGLGLRLIYFSYDVKMKEKGDIPEGYSVSREKKERFSLILESASTNQTSMYLCASNPGQTNEKLFFGSGTQLSVL.

CDR3: CASSFIRGGQETQYF. Written as DNA, the CDR3 is TGTGCCAGCAGTTTCATAAGAGGTGGGCAAGAGACCCAGTACTTC. The rearrangement links TRBV28 to TRBJ2-5; no reliable D call. V dropped 3 bases and J dropped 2 bases, with 13 bases sitting between them. Looked up from germline, CDR1 is MDHEN and CDR2 is SYDVKM. The CDR3 length is 15 residues.

This clonotype occurred a few times. V gene TRBV9 combines with J gene TRBJ2-5; 12 bases are shared with TRBD2. The length of the CDR3 is 16 residues. Germline V lookup: CDR1 SGDLS, CDR2 YYNGEE. Trimming removed 3 bases from V and 2 bases from J; junction bases left unmatched: 5. In nucleotides, the CDR3 is TGTGCCAGCAGCGCCACTAGCGGGGGGACACAAGAGACCCAGTACTTC. Translation: CASSATSGGTQETQYF.

The chain links TRBV9 to TRBJ2-1; D is undetermined. Trimming left V 0 bases short and J 0 bases short, with 7 bases between. There are 15 residues in the CDR3. Germline CDR1 reads SGDLS; CDR2 reads YYNGEE. CDR3 region: CASSVVGDSYNEQFF. The CDR3 bases are TGTGCCAGCAGCGTAGTGGGCGACTCCTACAATGAGCAGTTCTTC.

The chain uses TRBV29-1 and TRBJ1-1; D is unclear. V was clipped by 6 bases and J by 0 bases, with 11 bases between them. This CDR3 has 13 amino acids. Germline V lookup: CDR1 SQVTM, CDR2 ANQGSEA. The CDR3 sequence: CSVRKSMNTEAFF. The CDR3 DNA is TGCAGCGTGCGCAAGTCGATGAACACTGAAGCTTTCTTT.

The chain has TRBV12-3 or TRBV12-4 and TRBJ2-3, with TRBD1 as a possible D gene (5 bases). This CDR3 has 12 amino acids. The V gene lost 2 bases and the J gene lost 13 bases, with 13 bases spanning the gap. The CDR3 bases are TGTGCCAGCAGTTTAAGACAGAATGCGGAGTATTTT. This translates into CASSLRQNAEYF.

J is TRBJ2-5 and V is TRBV29-1; D may be TRBD1 or TRBD2 (5 bases each). The length of the CDR3 is 14 residues. Germline CDR1 is SQVTM and CDR2 is ANQGSEA. The ends were cut back, 3 bases at V and 3 bases at J, with 14 bases in the middle. CDR3 in DNA: TGCAGCGTTGACTACGGGGCCCGGGAAGAGACCCAGTACTTC. It translates to CSVDYGAREETQYF.

The chain couples TRBV5-5 to TRBJ2-7, with D tentatively TRBD1 (5 bases). The V gene's germline CDR1 is SGHKS and CDR2 YYEKEE (reference sequence). The CDR3 spans 14 residues. Trimming stripped 4 bases from V and 4 bases from J, with 15 bases between. The CDR3 region is CASSQAQVSYEQYF. The CDR3 coding sequence is TGTGCCAGCAGCCAAGCACAGGTGTCGTACGAGCAGTACTTC.

This clonotype has a handful of counts. The chain is built from TRBV10-3 and TRBJ2-5; the D gene is possibly TRBD1 (6 bases). This CDR3 region has 14 residues. Germline V lookup: CDR1 ENHRY, CDR2 SYGVKD. V lost 3 bases and J lost 2, with 10 bases in between. The CDR3 loop is CAISDRDTQETQYF. The CDR3 DNA follows: TGTGCCATCAGTGACCGGGACACACAAGAGACCCAGTACTTC.

CDR3 protein: CASYPQGSYNEQFF. CDR3 in DNA: TGTGCCAGCTATCCCCAGGGTTCCTACAATGAGCAGTTCTTC. J is TRBJ2-1 and V is TRBV28; D is possibly TRBD1 (5 bases). Trimming took off 8 bases at V and 1 base at J, with 12 bases between the two ends. Germline V gene sequence: CDR1 MDHEN, CDR2 SYDVKM. This CDR3 is built from 14 residues.

This rearrangement joins TRBV20-1 to TRBJ2-5; the D gene could be TRBD1 or TRBD2 (6 bases each). The closer fit of TRBJ2-7 to the DNA end suggests the J call may be wrong. CDR3 length: 17 amino acids. CDR1 DFQATT and CDR2 SNEGSKA come from the germline V gene (reference sequence). CDR3 coding DNA: TGCAGTGCTAGAGAAGAGGGGGGCCCCCATATCGACTACGAGCAGTACTTC. As protein: CSAREEGGPHIDYEQYF.

The CDR3 coding sequence is TGCGCCAGCAGCCAAGACCGGGGTCTCTTCAATAATTCACCCCTCCACTTT. Its protein is CASSQDRGLFNNSPLHF. V and J are TRBV4-3 and TRBJ1-6, with D unclear. V was trimmed by 0 bases and J by 5 bases, leaving 14 bases between them. CDR1 and CDR2 (germline): LGHNA, YSLEER. This CDR3 spans 17 amino acids.

The chain carries TRBV20-1 and TRBJ2-5; TRBD1 agrees at 8 bases. The CDR3 has 13 residues. The germline V gene has CDR1 DFQATT and CDR2 SNEGSKA (reference sequence). V trimming: 5 bases; J trimming: 3 bases; junction bases outside the gene matches: 5. In nucleotides, the CDR3 is TGCAGTGCTCTGACAGGGGAAGAAGAGACCCAGTACTTC. Protein: CSALTGEEETQYF.

This clonotype was seen more than once but under ten times. The chain employs TRBV7-6 and TRBJ2-6, with D hard to call. Germline values: CDR1 SGHVS, CDR2 FNYEAQ. Trimming pared 6 bases from V and 0 bases from J, leaving 9 bases between. The length of the CDR3 is 15 residues. This CDR3 is CASSPSASGANVLTF. The CDR3 nucleotides are TGTGCCAGCAGTCCTAGTGCCTCTGGGGCCAACGTCCTGACTTTC. Looking up the rest from reference TRBV7-6 and TRBJ2-6 gives the full variable domain: GAGVSQSPRYKVTKRGQDVALRCDPISGHVSLYWYRQALGQGPEFLTYFNYEAQQDKSGLPNDRFSAERPEGSISTLTIQRTEQRDSAMYRCASSPSASGANVLTFGAGSRLTVL.

The chain recombines TRBV2 with TRBJ2-1; perhaps TRBD2 as D (7 bases). V lost 7 bases and J lost 10, with 23 bases in between. Per the germline V gene, CDR1 is SNHLY and CDR2 is FYNNEI. CDR3 length equals 15 residues. This chain's CDR3 is CASNKRGGVFGEQFF. The CDR3 nucleotides read TGTGCCAGCAACAAGAGGGGGGGCGTCTTTGGCGAGCAGTTCTTC.

This clonotype was counted between two and nine times. This rearrangement joins TRBV27 to TRBJ2-2, with a possible D match to TRBD2 (7 bases). The germline V and J ends were trimmed by 5 bases and 3 bases, with 22 bases remaining between them. This CDR3 is built from 18 residues. Germline V gene sequence: CDR1 MNHEY, CDR2 SMNVEV (reference sequence). DNA for the CDR3: TGTGCCAGCAGTCCCACCTTCTCTCGGGGGGCTTACACCGGGGAGCTGTTTTTT. It encodes CASSPTFSRGAYTGELFF.

The chain combines TRBV12-3 or TRBV12-4 with TRBJ1-5; 8 bases map to TRBD1. The CDR3 runs 13 residues. The ends lost 7 bases at V and 8 bases at J; junction bases unmatched: 7. The DNA of the CDR3 is TGTGCCAGCAACCGACAGGGGACCGAGCCCCAGCATTTT. Its protein is CASNRQGTEPQHF.

The chain has TRBV7-2 and TRBJ2-5; no clear D gene. V gave up 4 bases and J gave up 6 bases, with 9 bases separating them. The CDR3 length is 12 residues. Germline V CDR1 and CDR2: SGHTA, FQGNSA. CDR3 sequence reads: CASSWIKKTQYF. The CDR3 region has the DNA TGTGCCAGCAGCTGGATTAAGAAGACCCAGTACTTC.

This clonotype was seen a few times. V gene TRBV7-9 combines with J gene TRBJ2-5; 9 positions agree with TRBD2. CDR1 is SEHNR, CDR2 FQNEAQ, per germline (reference sequence). The CDR3 spans 15 residues. Trimming took 1 base from V and 3 from J; bases not matched to a gene: 3. CDR3 sequence: CASSLGGLAEETQYF. CDR3 sequence (DNA): TGTGCCAGCAGCTTAGGGGGACTAGCCGAAGAGACCCAGTACTTC.

The genes are TRBV20-1 and TRBJ2-5; D possibly corresponds to TRBD2 (6 bases). This CDR3 region has 12 residues. CDR1 and CDR2 (germline): DFQATT, SNEGSKA (reference sequence). The V end lost 6 bases, the J end lost 4 bases, and 12 bases lay between the germline ends. DNA of the CDR3: TGCAGTGCCCCCCGGGACTCAGAGACCCAGTACTTC. As protein: CSAPRDSETQYF.

A few counts support this clonotype. The chain employs TRBV29-1 and TRBJ2-1, with D possibly called TRBD1 or TRBD2 (5 bases each). From germline, CDR1 is SQVTM and CDR2 ANQGSEA. Trimming took 6 bases from V and 5 from J, leaving 8 bases between them. CDR3 size: 11 residues. The CDR3 region has the DNA TGCAGCGTGGGACCGCACAATGAGCAGTTCTTC. Translating it yields CSVGPHNEQFF.

This clonotype appeared a few times. The genes are TRBV18 and TRBJ2-5; D remains unclear. Germline V gives CDR1 KGHSH, CDR2 LQKENI. The CDR3 loop spans 16 amino acids. Between the trimmed V and J ends, which lost 0 bases and 2 bases, there was a span of 13 bases. CDR3 DNA sequence: TGTGCCAGCTCACCACCACGATCCCAGGTTCAAGAGACCCAGTACTTC. Amino acids: CASSPPRSQVQETQYF.

This clonotype was seen a handful of times. The rearrangement links TRBV7-3 to TRBJ2-5; the D is unclear. CDR1 is SGHTA and CDR2 is FQGTGA in the germline V gene. Between the trimmed V and J ends, which lost 5 bases and 6 bases, there was a span of 10 bases. This CDR3 is built from 12 residues. CDR3 nucleotide sequence: TGTGCCAGCAGCCCAATCCGTCAGACCCAGTACTTC. Translating gives CASSPIRQTQYF.

This clonotype was picked up a small number of times. The genes are TRBV12-3 or TRBV12-4 and TRBJ1-1, with D unresolved. V lost 3 bases, J lost 1 base, and 9 bases lay in between. The CDR3 extends over 14 amino acids. The chain's CDR3 is CASSFLLTNTEAFF. In DNA, the CDR3 is TGTGCCAGCAGTTTTTTACTGACGAACACTGAAGCTTTCTTT.

The rearrangement joins TRBV29-1 to TRBJ2-7; 12 nucleotides align to TRBD2. Germline V gives CDR1 SQVTM, CDR2 ANQGSEA. This CDR3 is 15 amino acids long. V trimming: 4 bases; J trimming: 0 bases; junction bases outside the gene matches: 4. The CDR3 nucleotides read TGCAGCGTTGTAGGACTAGCGGGGTACTCCTACGAGCAGTACTTC. Protein product: CSVVGLAGYSYEQYF.